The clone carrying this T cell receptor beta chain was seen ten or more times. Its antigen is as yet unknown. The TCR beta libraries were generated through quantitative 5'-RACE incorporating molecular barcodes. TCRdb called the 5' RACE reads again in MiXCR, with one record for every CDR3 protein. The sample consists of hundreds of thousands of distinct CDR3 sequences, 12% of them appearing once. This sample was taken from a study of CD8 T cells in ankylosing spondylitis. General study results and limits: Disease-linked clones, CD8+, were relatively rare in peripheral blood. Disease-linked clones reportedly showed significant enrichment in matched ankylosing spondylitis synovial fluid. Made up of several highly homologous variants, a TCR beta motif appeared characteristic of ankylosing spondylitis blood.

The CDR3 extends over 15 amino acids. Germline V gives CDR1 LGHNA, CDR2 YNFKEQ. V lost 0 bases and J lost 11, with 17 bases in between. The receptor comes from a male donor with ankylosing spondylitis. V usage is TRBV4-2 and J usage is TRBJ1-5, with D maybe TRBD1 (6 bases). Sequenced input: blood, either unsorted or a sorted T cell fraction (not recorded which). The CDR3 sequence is CASSQDGQGTLAQHF. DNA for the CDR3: TGTGCCAGCAGCCAAGACGGTCAGGGGACCTTGGCCCAGCATTTT.